This TCR beta chain comes out of a study of blood T cells in healthy people across ages. Study information: About one barcoded beta molecule per two T cells was the capture yield of template switching.

The CDR3 loop spans 14 amino acids. V lost 6 bases and J lost 1, with 12 bases in between. A second PCR of roughly 7 to 11 cycles used a sample-barcoded 5' primer and a J-beta primer mix. A template-switch adaptor that had 12 random nucleotides put a tag on each cDNA molecule. TCRdb re-analysed the 5' RACE reads in MiXCR, keeping a single row per CDR3 protein. The sample gives about 1.4 million distinct CDR3 sequences, roughly 59% of which show up once; roughly 6.3% is in the top ten. The rearrangement uses TRBV12-3 or TRBV12-4 and TRBJ1-1; D not resolved. The origin of this receptor is a man between 18 and 35 years old in good health. The material sequenced was blood. In DNA, the CDR3 is TGTGCCAGCAGGTATGATCCCGAGAACACTGAAGCTTTCTTT. It specifies CASRYDPENTEAFF.